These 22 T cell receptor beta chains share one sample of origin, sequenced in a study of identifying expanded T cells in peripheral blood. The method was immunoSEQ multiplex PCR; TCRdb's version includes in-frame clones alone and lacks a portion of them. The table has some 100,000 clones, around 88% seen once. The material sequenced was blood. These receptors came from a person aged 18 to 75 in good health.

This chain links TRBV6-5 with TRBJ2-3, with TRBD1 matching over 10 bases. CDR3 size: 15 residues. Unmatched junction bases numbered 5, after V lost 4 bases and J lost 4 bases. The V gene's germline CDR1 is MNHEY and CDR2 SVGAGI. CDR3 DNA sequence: TGTGCCAGCAGTTCCGGACAGGGGGAGTCAGATACGCAGTATTTT. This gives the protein CASSSGQGESDTQYF.

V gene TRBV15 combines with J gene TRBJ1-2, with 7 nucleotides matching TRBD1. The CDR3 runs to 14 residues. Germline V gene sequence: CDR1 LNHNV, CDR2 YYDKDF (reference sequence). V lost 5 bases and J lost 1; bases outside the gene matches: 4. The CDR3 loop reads CATSESGGNYGYTF. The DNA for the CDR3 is TGTGCCACCAGCGAATCAGGGGGTAACTATGGCTACACCTTC.

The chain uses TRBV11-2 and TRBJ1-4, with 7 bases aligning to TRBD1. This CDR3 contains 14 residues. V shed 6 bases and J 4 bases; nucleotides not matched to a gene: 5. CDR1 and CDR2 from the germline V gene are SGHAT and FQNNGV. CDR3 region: CASRGRDSNEKLFF. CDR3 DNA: TGTGCCAGCAGGGGCCGGGACAGTAATGAAAAACTGTTTTTT.

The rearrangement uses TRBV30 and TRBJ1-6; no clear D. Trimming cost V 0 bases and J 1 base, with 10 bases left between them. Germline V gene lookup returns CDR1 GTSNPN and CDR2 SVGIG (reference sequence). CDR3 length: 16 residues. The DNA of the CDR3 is TGTGCCTGGAGTGTACAAGGGATGTCCTATAATTCACCCCTCCACTTT. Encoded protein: CAWSVQGMSYNSPLHF.

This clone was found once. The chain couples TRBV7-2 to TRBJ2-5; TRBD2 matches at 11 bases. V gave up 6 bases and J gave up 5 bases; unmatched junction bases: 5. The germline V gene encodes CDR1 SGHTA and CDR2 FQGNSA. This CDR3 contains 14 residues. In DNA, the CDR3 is TGTGCCAGCAGGATAGCGGGGGGGCCGGAGACCCAGTACTTC. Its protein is CASRIAGGPETQYF. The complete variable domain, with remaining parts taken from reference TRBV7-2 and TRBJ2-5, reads GAGVSQSPSNKVTEKGKDVELRCDPISGHTALYWYRQSLGQGLEFLIYFQGNSAPDKSGLPSDRFSAERTGGSVSTLTIQRTQQEDSAVYLCASRIAGGPETQYFGPGTRLLVL.

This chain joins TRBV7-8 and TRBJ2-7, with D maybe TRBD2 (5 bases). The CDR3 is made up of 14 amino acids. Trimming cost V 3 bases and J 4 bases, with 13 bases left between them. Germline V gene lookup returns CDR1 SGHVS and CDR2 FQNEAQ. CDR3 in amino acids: CASSFVTGWYEQYF. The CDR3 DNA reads TGTGCCAGCAGCTTCGTTACGGGGTGGTACGAGCAGTACTTC. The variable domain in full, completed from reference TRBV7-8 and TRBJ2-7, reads GAGVSQSPRYKVAKRGQDVALRCDPISGHVSLFWYQQALGQGPEFLTYFQNEAQLDKSGLPSDRFFAERPEGSVSTLKIQRTQQEDSAVYLCASSFVTGWYEQYFGPGTRLTVT.

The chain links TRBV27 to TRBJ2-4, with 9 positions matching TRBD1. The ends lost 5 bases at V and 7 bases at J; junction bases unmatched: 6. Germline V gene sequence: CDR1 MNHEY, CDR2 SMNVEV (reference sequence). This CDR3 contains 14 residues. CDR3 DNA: TGTGCCAGCAGTCCGGGACAGGGTCTGAACATTCAGTACTTC. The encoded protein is CASSPGQGLNIQYF.

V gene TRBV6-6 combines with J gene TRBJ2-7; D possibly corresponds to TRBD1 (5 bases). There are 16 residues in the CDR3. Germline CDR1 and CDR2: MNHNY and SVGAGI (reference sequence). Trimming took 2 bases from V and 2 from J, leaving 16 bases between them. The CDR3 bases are TGTGCCAGCAGTTACGGGGCTGTATCGGAGCCCTACGAGCAGTACTTC. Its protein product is CASSYGAVSEPYEQYF.

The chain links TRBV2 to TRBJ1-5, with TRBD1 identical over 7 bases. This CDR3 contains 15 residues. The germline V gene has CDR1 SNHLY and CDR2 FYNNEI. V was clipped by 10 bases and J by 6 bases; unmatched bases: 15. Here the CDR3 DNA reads TGTGCCACCGGGGGCCCAGGGGGAGGCGCTCAGCCCCAGCATTTT. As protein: CATGGPGGGAQPQHF. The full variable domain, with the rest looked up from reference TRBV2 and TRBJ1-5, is EPEVTQTPSHQVTQMGQEVILRCVPISNHLYFYWYRQILGQKVEFLVSFYNNEISEKSEIFDDQFSVERPDGSNFTLKIRSTKLEDSAMYFCATGGPGGGAQPQHFGDGTRLSIL.

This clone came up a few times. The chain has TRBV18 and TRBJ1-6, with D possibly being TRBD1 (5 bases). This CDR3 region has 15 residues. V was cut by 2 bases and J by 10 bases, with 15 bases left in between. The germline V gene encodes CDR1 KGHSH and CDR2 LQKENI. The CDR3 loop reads CASSPTAGQSSPLHF. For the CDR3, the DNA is TGTGCCAGCTCACCAACAGCAGGGCAGAGCTCACCCCTCCACTTT.

CDR3 nucleotide sequence: TGTGCCAGCAGTTCACAGGGTGAGACCCAGTACTTC. Its translation: CASSSQGETQYF. The chain is built from TRBV2 and TRBJ2-5; D is possibly TRBD1 (6 bases). This CDR3 is 12 amino acids long. The germline V gene encodes CDR1 SNHLY and CDR2 FYNNEI. V lost 5 bases and J 5 bases, leaving 9 bases between the germline ends.

This CDR3 is CASSLQGDGYTF. The CDR3 coding sequence is TGTGCCAGCAGCTTGCAGGGGGATGGCTACACCTTC. The chain is built from TRBV7-8 and TRBJ1-2, with 7 bases fitting TRBD1. The CDR3 spans 12 residues. Looked up from germline, CDR1 is SGHVS and CDR2 is FQNEAQ. J gave up 6 bases and V 3 bases, and 1 base lay outside the gene matches.

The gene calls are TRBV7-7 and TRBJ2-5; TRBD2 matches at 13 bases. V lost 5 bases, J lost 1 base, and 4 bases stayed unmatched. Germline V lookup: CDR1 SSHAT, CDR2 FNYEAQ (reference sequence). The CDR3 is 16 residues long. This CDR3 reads CASSPGLAGTQETQYF. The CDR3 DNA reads TGTGCCAGCAGCCCGGGACTAGCGGGGACCCAAGAGACCCAGTACTTC.

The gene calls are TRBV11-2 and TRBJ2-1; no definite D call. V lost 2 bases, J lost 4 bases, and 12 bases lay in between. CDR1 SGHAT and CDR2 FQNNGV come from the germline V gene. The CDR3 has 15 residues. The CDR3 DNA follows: TGTGCCAGCAGCTTAACCCCGCTAGGGTACAATGAGCAGTTCTTC. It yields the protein CASSLTPLGYNEQFF.

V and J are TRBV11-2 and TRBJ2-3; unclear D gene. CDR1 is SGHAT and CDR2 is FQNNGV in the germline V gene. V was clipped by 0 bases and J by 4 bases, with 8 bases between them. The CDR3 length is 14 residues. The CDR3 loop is CASSLDLGPDTQYF. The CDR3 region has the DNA TGTGCCAGCAGCTTAGATCTGGGTCCAGATACGCAGTATTTT.

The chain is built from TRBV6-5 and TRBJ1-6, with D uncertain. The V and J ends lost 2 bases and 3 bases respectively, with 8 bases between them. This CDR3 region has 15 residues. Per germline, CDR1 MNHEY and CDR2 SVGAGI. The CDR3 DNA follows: TGTGCCAGCAGTTACAGCAGCCTCTATAATTCACCCCTCCACTTT. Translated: CASSYSSLYNSPLHF.

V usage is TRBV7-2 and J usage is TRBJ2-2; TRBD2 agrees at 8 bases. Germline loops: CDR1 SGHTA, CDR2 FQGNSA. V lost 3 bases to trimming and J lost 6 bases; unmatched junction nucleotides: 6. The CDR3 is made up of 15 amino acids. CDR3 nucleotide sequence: TGTGCCAGCAGCTTTCGCGGGGGGTCGGCCGGGGAGCTGTTTTTT. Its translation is CASSFRGGSAGELFF.

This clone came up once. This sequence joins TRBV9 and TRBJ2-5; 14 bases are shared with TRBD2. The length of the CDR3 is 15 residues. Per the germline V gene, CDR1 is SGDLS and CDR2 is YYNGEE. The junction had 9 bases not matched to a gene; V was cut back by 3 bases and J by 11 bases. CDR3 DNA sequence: TGTGCCAGCAGCGCGATAGGGACTAGCGGGGGTTCTCAGTACTTC. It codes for CASSAIGTSGGSQYF.

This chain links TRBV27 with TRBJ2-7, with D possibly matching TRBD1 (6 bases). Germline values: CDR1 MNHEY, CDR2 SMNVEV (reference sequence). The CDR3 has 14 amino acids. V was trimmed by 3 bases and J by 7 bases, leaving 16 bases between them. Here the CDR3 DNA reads TGTGCCAGCAGTTTGGGGGCTACCCCTGGGGAGCAGTACTTC. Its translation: CASSLGATPGEQYF.

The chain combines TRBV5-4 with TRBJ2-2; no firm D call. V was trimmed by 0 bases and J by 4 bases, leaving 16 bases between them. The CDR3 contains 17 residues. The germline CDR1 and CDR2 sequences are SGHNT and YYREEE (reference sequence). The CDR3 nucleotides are TGTGCCAGCAGCTTGGCCAAGGCGGCTAGTCTCACCGGGGAGCTGTTTTTT. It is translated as CASSLAKAASLTGELFF.

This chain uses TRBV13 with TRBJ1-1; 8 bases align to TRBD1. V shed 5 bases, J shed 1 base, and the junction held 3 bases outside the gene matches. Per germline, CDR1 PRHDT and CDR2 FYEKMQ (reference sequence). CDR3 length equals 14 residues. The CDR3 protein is CASSPDRANTEAFF. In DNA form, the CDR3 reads TGTGCCAGCAGCCCGGACAGGGCGAACACTGAAGCTTTCTTT.

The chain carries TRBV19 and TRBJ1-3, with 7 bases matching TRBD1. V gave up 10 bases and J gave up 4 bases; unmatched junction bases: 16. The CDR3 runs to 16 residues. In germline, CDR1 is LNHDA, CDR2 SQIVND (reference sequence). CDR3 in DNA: TGTGCCACCGAGCCCCAGACAGGGCTATTCGGAAACACCATATATTTT. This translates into CATEPQTGLFGNTIYF.